The T cell receptor (beta chain) described here comes from a study of shared clonotypes between healthy human individuals. Study in general: Three plates each covered CD4 naive and memory; CD8 naive two, CD8 memory one.

The CDR3 has 16 residues. Trimming left V 6 bases short and J 5 bases short, with 21 bases between. The germline V gene encodes CDR1 SGHRS and CDR2 YFSETQ. Clones were sequenced by immunoSEQ multiplex PCR, and TCRdb holds only the in-frame ones, with some missing. The sample lists about 640,000 clones, 72% seen once, with roughly 1.8% in the top ten. Input material: memory CD4+ T cells sorted from blood. As to subset: CD45RA-negative fraction. The J gene is TRBJ2-1, the V gene TRBV5-1; D possibly matches TRBD1 or TRBD2 (5 bases each). This TCR derives from a woman aged 25 to 39 in good health. CDR3 DNA: TGCGCCAGCATCAAAACTGCCGGGGCGAGGAACAATGAGCAGTTCTTC. It translates to CASIKTAGARNNEQFF.